The 24 T cell receptor beta chains below all came from one sample that was sequenced in a study of CD8 T cells in ankylosing spondylitis. A single record per CDR3 protein comes from TCRdb applying MiXCR to the 5' RACE reads. Among 400,000 or so distinct CDR3 sequences listed, 25% to 30% were seen once. Study-wide findings and caveats: Within ankylosing spondylitis blood, a TCR beta motif made up of roughly eight highly homologous variants appeared to be characteristic.

Their recognized antigens are unknown. The sequencing sample was made of blood, either unsorted or a sorted T cell fraction (not recorded which). All receptors come from a male donor with ankylosing spondylitis.

This chain links TRBV7-9 with TRBJ1-2; D possibly corresponds to TRBD1 (5 bases). Germline CDR1 SEHNR, CDR2 FQNEAQ (reference sequence). The CDR3 is made up of 13 amino acids. Trimming left V 6 bases short and J 2 bases short, with 10 bases between. The CDR3 coding sequence is TGTGCCAGCAGTTCGGGACTAAACTATGGCTACACCTTC. Its protein is CASSSGLNYGYTF.

As DNA, the CDR3 is TGTGCCAGCAGCTTAGAGGGACAGGGGTATTCACCCCTCCACTTT. Translation gives CASSLEGQGYSPLHF. The chain joins TRBV7-2 to TRBJ1-6; 10 bases align to TRBD1. CDR1 is SGHTA, CDR2 FQGNSA, per germline. The trim removed 1 base at V and 8 bases at J, leaving 2 bases unmatched. The CDR3 covers 15 residues. The whole variable domain, filled in from reference TRBV7-2 and TRBJ1-6, reads GAGVSQSPSNKVTEKGKDVELRCDPISGHTALYWYRQSLGQGLEFLIYFQGNSAPDKSGLPSDRFSAERTGGSVSTLTIQRTQQEDSAVYLCASSLEGQGYSPLHFGNGTRLTVT.

This clonotype was recorded at least ten times. This chain connects TRBV5-1 to TRBJ1-6; 7 bases match TRBD1. CDR1 is SGHRS, CDR2 YFSETQ, per germline. V gave up 4 bases and J gave up 4 bases; unmatched junction bases: 2. This CDR3 region has 14 residues. As DNA, the CDR3 is TGCGCCAGCAGCGAGGGGGCATATAATTCACCCCTCCACTTT. Protein product: CASSEGAYNSPLHF.

This clonotype was counted between two and nine times. The chain uses TRBV5-1 and TRBJ2-5; a weak D match, TRBD1 (6 bases). Germline V gene data show CDR1 as SGHRS and CDR2 as YFSETQ. V lost 3 bases to trimming and J lost 5 bases, with 11 bases between them. The CDR3 runs 13 residues. The chain's CDR3 is CASSSGQRETQYF. CDR3 DNA sequence: TGCGCCAGCAGCTCCGGACAGCGGGAGACCCAGTACTTC.

This clonotype turned up a few times. This rearrangement joins TRBV29-1 to TRBJ1-1; D gene uncertain. The V end was cut by 5 bases, the J end by 4 bases, with 14 bases between. Per the germline V gene, CDR1 is SQVTM and CDR2 is ANQGSEA. The CDR3 is 13 amino acids. DNA for the CDR3: TGCAGCGTTAGCGACGGACGACTCACTGAAGCTTTCTTT. Amino acids: CSVSDGRLTEAFF. The full variable domain, with the rest looked up from reference TRBV29-1 and TRBJ1-1, is SAVISQKPSRDICQRGTSLTIQCQVDSQVTMMFWYRQQPGQSLTLIATANQGSEATYESGFVIDKFPISRPNLTFSTLTVSNMSPEDSSIYLCSVSDGRLTEAFFGQGTRLTVV.

Regarding this clonotype: At one boundary the junction diverges from the germline segment, which might be a read error. CDR3: CSVWTGNGNTF. The CDR3 nucleotides are TGCAGCGTATGGACAGGGAATGGCAACACCTTC. The chain links TRBV29-1 to TRBJ1-2; 8 bases match TRBD1. CDR3 size: 11 residues. Germline V CDR1 and CDR2: SQVTM, ANQGSEA.

This clonotype was counted a few times. The rearrangement uses TRBV4-2 and TRBJ2-3, with 9 bases matching TRBD2. CDR1 and CDR2 from the germline V gene are LGHNA and YNFKEQ. The V segment lost 4 bases and the J segment 7 bases; nucleotides outside the gene matches: 12. CDR3 length: 16 amino acids. This chain's CDR3 is CASSPEGWTSDNTQYF. The CDR3 nucleotides read TGTGCCAGCAGCCCCGAAGGGTGGACTAGCGACAATACGCAGTATTTT.

This clonotype has only a few counts. The CDR3 coding sequence is TGTGCCAGCAGCCGGGCAGGGCCCCAAGAGACCCAGTACTTC. It encodes CASSRAGPQETQYF. V usage is TRBV12-3 or TRBV12-4 and J usage is TRBJ2-5, with a tentative D call TRBD1 (5 bases). CDR3 size: 14 residues. The V gene lost 6 bases and the J gene lost 1 base, with 12 bases spanning the gap.

The V gene is TRBV27, the J gene TRBJ2-5; TRBD1 or TRBD2 may be the D gene (6 bases each). Germline V gene lookup returns CDR1 MNHEY and CDR2 SMNVEV (reference sequence). This CDR3 region has 14 residues. Trimming cost V 0 bases and J 11 bases, with 16 bases left between them. The CDR3 protein is CASSLSGGFQRQYF. As DNA, the CDR3 is TGTGCCAGCAGTTTATCAGGGGGGTTTCAACGGCAGTACTTC.

By sample share, this clonotype is medium-sized. The rearrangement links TRBV20-1 to TRBJ2-7; no clear D. Germline V CDR1 and CDR2: DFQATT, SNEGSKA (reference sequence). Trimming left V 0 bases short and J 6 bases short, with 12 bases between. This CDR3 comprises 13 residues. CDR3 coding DNA: TGCAGTGCTAGAGATCATGGGTCGGGCGAGCAGTACGTC. Translated: CSARDHGSGEQYV.

The chain links TRBV29-1 to TRBJ1-1, with D perhaps TRBD1 (5 bases). The length of the CDR3 is 12 residues. Per the germline V gene, CDR1 is SQVTM and CDR2 is ANQGSEA. The V and J ends lost 3 bases and 5 bases respectively, with 10 bases between them. The CDR3 nucleotides read TGCAGCGTTGACGGGCAGGGAACTGAAGCTTTCTTT. Translation: CSVDGQGTEAFF.

This clonotype has more than one count but fewer than ten. The rearrangement links TRBV5-1 to TRBJ2-7; D is uncertain. The CDR3 length is 13 residues. Trimming cost V 0 bases and J 6 bases, with 10 bases left between them. Germline V CDR1 and CDR2: SGHRS, YFSETQ. The CDR3 DNA sequence: TGCGCCAGCAGCTTGGGGGTTCAAGGCGAGCAGTACTTC. This codes for CASSLGVQGEQYF.

This chain connects TRBV20-1 to TRBJ1-4; a possible D gene is TRBD1 (5 bases). This CDR3 is 13 amino acids long. V lost 3 bases to trimming and J lost 7 bases, with 12 bases between them. Germline CDR1 is DFQATT and CDR2 is SNEGSKA (reference sequence). The CDR3 spells CSASGYGGEKLFF. In DNA form, the CDR3 reads TGCAGTGCTAGTGGATATGGGGGTGAAAAACTGTTTTTT.

The chain couples TRBV20-1 to TRBJ1-1, with D possibly matching TRBD1 (6 bases). In germline, CDR1 is DFQATT, CDR2 SNEGSKA (reference sequence). The CDR3 spans 15 residues. V dropped 1 base and J dropped 7 bases, with 19 bases sitting between them. The DNA of the CDR3 is TGCAGTGCTAGAGTTGTTCCGGGGGCGTTAAGTGAAGCTTTCTTT. As protein: CSARVVPGALSEAFF.

The chain joins TRBV5-1 to TRBJ2-7; D gene unclear. The CDR3 contains 14 residues. The V and J ends lost 0 bases and 6 bases respectively, with 13 bases between them. Germline loops: CDR1 SGHRS, CDR2 YFSETQ. CDR3: CASSLAGLSREQYF. CDR3 in DNA: TGCGCCAGCAGCTTGGCTGGCCTGTCTCGCGAGCAGTACTTC.

This clonotype was counted a few times. CDR3 amino acids: CASSLDPLAPYEQYF. The CDR3 coding sequence is TGTGCCAGCAGCTTAGACCCTCTAGCGCCCTACGAGCAGTACTTC. This sequence joins TRBV7-2 and TRBJ2-7, with D maybe TRBD2 (6 bases). Germline V gene data show CDR1 as SGHTA and CDR2 as FQGNSA. The CDR3 spans 15 residues. The ends were cut back, 1 base at V and 2 bases at J, with 12 bases in the middle.

The V gene is TRBV5-1, the J gene TRBJ2-5; 14 nucleotides match TRBD2. This CDR3 has 16 residues. V lost 4 bases and J lost 4; bases outside the gene matches: 6. Germline V gives CDR1 SGHRS, CDR2 YFSETQ. CDR3 coding DNA: TGCGCCAGCAGCCCAGGGACTAGCGGGAGTTTAGAGACCCAGTACTTC. Translation gives CASSPGTSGSLETQYF.

The chain uses TRBV2 and TRBJ2-5, with D possibly matching TRBD2 (7 bases). V lost 7 bases and J 1 base, leaving 19 bases between the germline ends. Germline-derived CDR1 and CDR2 are SNHLY and FYNNEI. This CDR3 comprises 16 residues. CDR3 sequence (DNA): TGTGCCAGCAAAAGGCGGGGGCAGGGGATCCAAGAGACCCAGTACTTC. As protein: CASKRRGQGIQETQYF. Variable domain in full (rest from reference TRBV2 and TRBJ2-5): EPEVTQTPSHQVTQMGQEVILRCVPISNHLYFYWYRQILGQKVEFLVSFYNNEISEKSEIFDDQFSVERPDGSNFTLKIRSTKLEDSAMYFCASKRRGQGIQETQYFGPGTRLLVL.

This chain connects TRBV4-1 to TRBJ2-2; D is possibly TRBD1 or TRBD2 (6 bases each). This CDR3 spans 15 amino acids. Germline V gene lookup returns CDR1 MGHRA and CDR2 YSYEKL. V shed 3 bases and J shed 4 bases, with 12 bases lying between them. The CDR3 DNA reads as TGCGCCAGCAGCCAGGGGGGCGTCGGCACCGGGGAGCTGTTTTTT. It translates to CASSQGGVGTGELFF.

This clonotype has at least ten counts. The V and J genes are TRBV9 and TRBJ1-4; D perhaps matches TRBD1 (6 bases). The CDR3 spans 12 residues. Deletions cut 7 bases from V and 4 bases from J, with 8 bases between. The germline CDR1 and CDR2 sequences are SGDLS and YYNGEE. CDR3 sequence: CASGRGNEKLFF. The CDR3 bases are TGTGCCAGCGGCAGGGGTAATGAAAAACTGTTTTTT.

This clonotype was seen a handful of times. The V and J genes are TRBV3-1 and TRBJ2-2; D tentatively fits TRBD1 or TRBD2 (5 bases each). CDR3 length: 13 amino acids. Per the germline V gene, CDR1 is LGHDT and CDR2 is YNNKEL (reference sequence). V was cut by 1 base and J by 9 bases, with 9 bases left in between. CDR3 DNA sequence: TGTGCCAGCAGCCAAGGGGACGCCTGGGAGCTGTTTTTT. Residues: CASSQGDAWELFF.

This clonotype was counted only a few times. V usage is TRBV20-1 and J usage is TRBJ2-3, with TRBD2 matching 10 bases. This CDR3 is built from 15 residues. V lost 6 bases to trimming and J lost 3 bases; unmatched junction nucleotides: 9. Germline assignment: CDR1 DFQATT and CDR2 SNEGSKA (reference sequence). The chain's CDR3 is CSALVGLATTDTQYF. CDR3 coding DNA: TGCAGTGCGCTTGTGGGACTAGCGACTACAGATACGCAGTATTTT.

This clonotype came up a few times. The V gene is TRBV28, the J gene TRBJ1-1, with 7 bases aligning to TRBD1. This CDR3 comprises 13 residues. CDR1 is MDHEN, CDR2 SYDVKM, per germline. V dropped 6 bases and J dropped 4; count of bases not matched to a gene: 5. CDR3 sequence: CASSTGTVTEAFF. The DNA of the CDR3 is TGTGCCAGCAGCACCGGGACAGTCACTGAAGCTTTCTTT.

J is TRBJ1-1 and V is TRBV25-1; 7 bases line up with TRBD1. This CDR3 spans 15 amino acids. Germline assignment: CDR1 MGHDK and CDR2 SYGVNS. After removal of 6 bases from V and 2 bases from J, the junction contained 9 bases not matched to a gene. The CDR3 reads CASSGDWTGNTEAFF. The CDR3 nucleotides read TGTGCCAGCAGCGGCGACTGGACAGGAAACACTGAAGCTTTCTTT.